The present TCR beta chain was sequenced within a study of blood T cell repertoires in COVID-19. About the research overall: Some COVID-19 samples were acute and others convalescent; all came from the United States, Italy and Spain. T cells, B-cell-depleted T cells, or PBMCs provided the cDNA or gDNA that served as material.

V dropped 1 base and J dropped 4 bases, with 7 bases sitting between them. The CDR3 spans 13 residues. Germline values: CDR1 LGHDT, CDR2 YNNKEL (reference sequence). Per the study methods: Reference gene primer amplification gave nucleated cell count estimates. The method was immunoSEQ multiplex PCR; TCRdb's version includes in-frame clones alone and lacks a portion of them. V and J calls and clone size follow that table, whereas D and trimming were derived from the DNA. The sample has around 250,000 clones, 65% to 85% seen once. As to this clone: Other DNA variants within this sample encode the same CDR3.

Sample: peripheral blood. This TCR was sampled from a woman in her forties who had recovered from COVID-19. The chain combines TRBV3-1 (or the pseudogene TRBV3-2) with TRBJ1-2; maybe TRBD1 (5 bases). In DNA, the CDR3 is TGTGCCAGCAGCCAAGGACAGTTCTATGGCTACACCTTC. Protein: CASSQGQFYGYTF.